This TCR beta chain emerged from a study of blood T cell repertoires in COVID-19. TCRdb's copy holds only in-frame clones and misses some; the assay was immunoSEQ multiplex PCR. The sample records around 260,000 clones, 86% being singletons. Sequenced input: peripheral blood. This receptor was identified in a man aged 40-49 years who had recovered from COVID-19.

CDR3 sequence (DNA): TGTGCCAGCAGCCGCCGACTAGCGGGAGACTCCTACGAGCAGTACTTC. Translated, it gives CASSRRLAGDSYEQYF. The chain uses TRBV3-1 (or the pseudogene TRBV3-2) and TRBJ2-7; TRBD2 matches 12 bases. Trimming removed 4 bases from V and 0 bases from J; junction bases left unmatched: 4. This CDR3 comprises 16 residues. Germline V gives CDR1 LGHDT, CDR2 YNNKEL (reference sequence).